These 23 T cell receptor beta chains came from one sample sequenced in a study of T cell repertoires in cytomegalovirus infection. Using its own MiXCR run on the reads, TCRdb lists one record per CDR3 protein. There are hundreds of thousands of distinct CDR3 sequences in the sample; roughly 22% occur only once, and roughly 18% lies in the top ten. The sequencing input was CD8+ T cells from PBMCs. Receptors were obtained from a human donor in good health (CMV status not recorded). Some clones in this sample may be carry-over from other donors' samples.

In the case of this clonotype: A much larger clone differs from this one at a single base, so this may be a read error. The chain carries TRBV2 and TRBJ1-5; D not resolved. Germline values: CDR1 SNHLY, CDR2 FYNNEI. V shed 8 bases and J shed 5 bases, with 4 bases lying between them. CDR3 length: 10 residues. This CDR3 reads CASGYQPQHF. CDR3 DNA sequence: TGTGCCAGCGGTTATCAGCCCCAGCATTTT. The variable domain in full, with the rest retrieved from reference TRBV2 and TRBJ1-5, is EPEVTQTPSHQVTQMGQEVILRCVPISNHLYFYWYRQILGQKVEFLVSFYNNEISEKSEIFDDQFSVERPDGSNFTLKIRSTKLEDSAMYFCASGYQPQHFGDGTRLSIL.

This rearrangement joins TRBV3-1 to TRBJ1-4; D unresolved. The CDR3 totals 15 residues. With 1 base removed from V and 8 bases from J, the gap between germline ends came to 14 bases. The germline gives CDR1 LGHDT, CDR2 YNNKEL (reference sequence). The CDR3 nucleotides read TGTGCCAGCAGCCAAGCCTCGCGGAGAAACGAAAAACTGTTTTTT. This translates into CASSQASRRNEKLFF.

The rearrangement uses TRBV5-6 and TRBJ2-1; 11 bases are shared with TRBD2. CDR3 length: 18 amino acids. The germline V gene has CDR1 SGHDT and CDR2 YYEEEE. Germline trimming cut 4 bases from V and 7 bases from J; bases unmatched to any gene: 16. As DNA, the CDR3 is TGTGCCAGCAGCATGGGACTAGCGGCGGTCTATCGGGAGAATGAGCAGTTCTTC. As protein: CASSMGLAAVYRENEQFF.

This clonotype was detected only a few times. The chain carries TRBV3-1 and TRBJ2-1; tentatively, D is TRBD1 or TRBD2 (5 bases each). CDR1 is LGHDT and CDR2 is YNNKEL in the germline V gene (reference sequence). V dropped 0 bases and J dropped 1 base, with 7 bases sitting between them. This CDR3 is 15 amino acids long. The CDR3 loop reads CASSQDGGSYNEQFF. The CDR3 DNA follows: TGTGCCAGCAGCCAAGATGGGGGTTCCTACAATGAGCAGTTCTTC.

V usage is TRBV28 and J usage is TRBJ2-1; D is ambiguous. Trimming stripped 5 bases from V and 6 bases from J, with 17 bases between. CDR3 size: 15 residues. CDR1 is MDHEN, CDR2 SYDVKM, per germline. The CDR3 DNA follows: TGTGCCAGCAGTCCCATAGGGCCCCCCGCCAATGAGCAGTTCTTC. Protein sequence: CASSPIGPPANEQFF. Variable domain in full (rest from reference TRBV28 and TRBJ2-1): DVKVTQSSRYLVKRTGEKVFLECVQDMDHENMFWYRQDPGLGLRLIYFSYDVKMKEKGDIPEGYSVSREKKERFSLILESASTNQTSMYLCASSPIGPPANEQFFGPGTRLTVL.

CDR3 DNA: TGTGCCAGCAGCCAAGGGGGACCGGGCTACGAGCAGTACTTC. Residues: CASSQGGPGYEQYF. The chain employs TRBV14 and TRBJ2-7, with D tentatively TRBD1 or TRBD2 (5 bases each). Germline V gives CDR1 SGHDN, CDR2 FVKESK. V lost 1 base, J lost 3 bases, and 10 bases lay in between. This CDR3 region has 14 residues.

This clonotype was counted only a few times. The rearrangement links TRBV6-4 to TRBJ1-5, with unresolved D. In germline, CDR1 is MRHNA, CDR2 SNTAGT. This CDR3 comprises 13 residues. Between the trimmed V and J ends, which lost 2 bases and 7 bases, there was a span of 9 bases. This CDR3 reads CASSDPGEQPQHF. In DNA, the CDR3 is TGTGCCAGCAGTGACCCCGGCGAACAGCCCCAGCATTTT.

This clonotype came up a few times. The chain recombines TRBV7-8 with TRBJ1-1; D is ambiguous. CDR3 length: 15 residues. V lost 1 base and J 4 bases, leaving 13 bases between the germline ends. The germline CDR1 and CDR2 sequences are SGHVS and FQNEAQ. CDR3 loop: CASSLDLAQSTEAFF. Written as DNA, the CDR3 is TGTGCCAGCAGCTTAGATCTGGCTCAGAGCACTGAAGCTTTCTTT. Full variable domain (missing parts from reference TRBV7-8 and TRBJ1-1): GAGVSQSPRYKVAKRGQDVALRCDPISGHVSLFWYQQALGQGPEFLTYFQNEAQLDKSGLPSDRFFAERPEGSVSTLKIQRTQQEDSAVYLCASSLDLAQSTEAFFGQGTRLTVV.

This clonotype showed up many times. The rearrangement links TRBV12-3 or TRBV12-4 to TRBJ2-7; 14 bases fit TRBD2. V trimming: 6 bases; J trimming: 6 bases; junction bases outside the gene matches: 4. The CDR3 sequence is 14 residues long. The DNA for the CDR3 is TGTGCCAGCAGCCCGGGACTAGCGGGGGTCGAGCAGTACTTC. This translates into CASSPGLAGVEQYF.

This clonotype showed up just a few times. The chain uses TRBV29-1 and TRBJ2-3; D gene ambiguous. The V and J ends lost 7 bases and 6 bases respectively, with 14 bases between them. Germline V gene data show CDR1 as SQVTM and CDR2 as ANQGSEA. CDR3 length equals 12 residues. The CDR3 region is CSGETGQDTQYF. The CDR3 DNA sequence: TGCAGCGGTGAGACGGGTCAGGATACGCAGTATTTT.

This clonotype has more than one count but fewer than ten. The V call is TRBV20-1, the J call TRBJ1-1; unclear D gene. Deletions cut 7 bases from V and 2 bases from J, with 11 bases between. Looked up from germline, CDR1 is DFQATT and CDR2 is SNEGSKA (reference sequence). The CDR3 is 12 amino acids. CDR3 sequence reads: CSVLDGNTEAFF. CDR3 in DNA: TGCAGTGTTCTCGACGGAAACACTGAAGCTTTCTTT.

This chain uses TRBV7-9 with TRBJ2-3; 7 bases match TRBD2. V lost 2 bases, J lost 5 bases, and 4 bases stayed unmatched. Germline V gene lookup returns CDR1 SEHNR and CDR2 FQNEAQ (reference sequence). The CDR3 length is 14 residues. CDR3 protein: CASSLPSGIDTQYF. The DNA for the CDR3 is TGTGCCAGCAGCTTACCCAGCGGGATAGATACGCAGTATTTT.

About this clonotype itself: One junction end disagrees with the germline gene, perhaps due to a read error. The chain recombines TRBV6-1 with TRBJ2-5; D is perhaps TRBD1 (5 bases). The CDR3 is 14 residues long. Germline CDR1 and CDR2: MNHNS and SASEGT. The CDR3, as DNA: TGTGCCAGCAGTGAGGGGCGGACAAAAGAGACCCGGTACTTC. The encoded protein is CASSEGRTKETRYF.

This clonotype appeared many times. The V and J genes are TRBV7-9 and TRBJ2-3; D is uncertain. The CDR3 covers 15 residues. Trimming cost V 2 bases and J 0 bases, with 9 bases left between them. CDR1 is SEHNR, CDR2 FQNEAQ, per germline (reference sequence). The CDR3 spells CASSLTRASTDTQYF. The CDR3, as DNA: TGTGCCAGCAGCTTAACCCGTGCTAGCACAGATACGCAGTATTTT.

This clonotype appeared many times. This rearrangement joins TRBV7-8 to TRBJ1-2, with 7 bases aligning to TRBD1. V shed 4 bases and J 4 bases; nucleotides not matched to a gene: 9. This CDR3 contains 15 residues. Germline loops: CDR1 SGHVS, CDR2 FQNEAQ. In nucleotides, the CDR3 is TGTGCCAGCAGCTCCTCCCTTGACAGGGCCTATGGCTACACCTTC. This encodes CASSSSLDRAYGYTF.

This clonotype was picked up a small number of times. The chain employs TRBV19 and TRBJ1-1, with no clear D. Trimming pared 2 bases from V and 0 bases from J, leaving 10 bases between. This CDR3 contains 15 residues. Germline CDR1 LNHDA, CDR2 SQIVND (reference sequence). In DNA, the CDR3 is TGTGCCAGTAGTATATCCCCGCTCATGAACACTGAAGCTTTCTTT. It is translated as CASSISPLMNTEAFF.

This clonotype occurred many times. V gene TRBV11-2 combines with J gene TRBJ1-2; 10 bases align to TRBD1. With 0 bases clipped from V and 6 bases from J, the junction kept 7 bases outside the gene matches. CDR3 length equals 16 residues. Germline CDR1 reads SGHAT; CDR2 reads FQNNGV. DNA of the CDR3: TGTGCCAGCAGCTTAGATGCGGACAGGGGGATTGATGGCTACACCTTC. Translating gives CASSLDADRGIDGYTF.

Ten or more counts support this clonotype. The gene calls are TRBV7-8 and TRBJ1-4; 7 positions agree with TRBD1. Trimming at V came to 4 bases and at J to 8 bases, leaving 10 bases not matched to a gene. The CDR3 is 15 amino acids. The germline V gene encodes CDR1 SGHVS and CDR2 FQNEAQ. CDR3 bases: TGTGCCAGCAGCTCCTCGGAGGGGGCCTGGGAAAAACTGTTTTTT. Its protein product is CASSSSEGAWEKLFF.

This clonotype has a count of ten or more. The chain employs TRBV7-6 and TRBJ2-5, with a weak D call TRBD1 (5 bases). The V gene lost 0 bases and the J gene lost 2 bases, with 7 bases spanning the gap. The germline CDR1 and CDR2 sequences are SGHVS and FNYEAQ. The CDR3 is made up of 14 amino acids. The CDR3 region is CASSLAGHQETQYF. DNA for the CDR3: TGTGCCAGCAGCTTAGCTGGACATCAAGAGACCCAGTACTTC.

This clonotype has a count of ten or more. This rearrangement joins TRBV7-9 to TRBJ2-7; D gene ambiguous. Per germline, CDR1 SEHNR and CDR2 FQNEAQ (reference sequence). Trimming removed 5 bases from V and 0 bases from J, with 8 bases in between. CDR3 size: 13 residues. The CDR3 DNA is TGTGCCAGCAGCGGCCAGATCTCCTACGAGCAGTACTTC. Its translation: CASSGQISYEQYF. The full variable domain, in which reference TRBV7-9 and TRBJ2-7 provide the parts outside the CDR3, is DTGVSQNPRHKITKRGQNVTFRCDPISEHNRLYWYRQTLGQGPEFLTYFQNEAQLEKSRLLSDRFSAERPKGSFSTLEIQRTEQGDSAMYLCASSGQISYEQYFGPGTRLTVT.

This clonotype was detected only a few times. V and J are TRBV7-2 and TRBJ1-2, with D unclear. With 4 bases removed from V and 3 bases from J, the gap between germline ends came to 9 bases. Germline assignment: CDR1 SGHTA and CDR2 FQGNSA. The CDR3 is 13 residues long. The CDR3 sequence is CASSSDIYYGYTF. The DNA for the CDR3 is TGTGCCAGCAGCTCAGACATCTACTATGGCTACACCTTC.

This clonotype was counted only a few times. The J gene is TRBJ2-7, the V gene TRBV28, with D possibly being TRBD1 or TRBD2 (5 bases each). The CDR3 contains 12 residues. V was cut by 7 bases and J by 6 bases, with 13 bases left in between. Germline V CDR1 and CDR2: MDHEN, SYDVKM. CDR3: CASKFRDLEQYF. The CDR3 DNA reads as TGTGCCAGCAAGTTCCGGGACCTCGAGCAGTACTTC. The full variable domain, its missing parts supplied by reference TRBV28 and TRBJ2-7, is DVKVTQSSRYLVKRTGEKVFLECVQDMDHENMFWYRQDPGLGLRLIYFSYDVKMKEKGDIPEGYSVSREKKERFSLILESASTNQTSMYLCASKFRDLEQYFGPGTRLTVT.

This clonotype was detected ten times or more. The J gene is TRBJ2-2, the V gene TRBV20-1; D is possibly TRBD2 (6 bases). Trimming pared 4 bases from V and 0 bases from J, leaving 12 bases between. This CDR3 is built from 15 residues. Germline loops: CDR1 DFQATT, CDR2 SNEGSKA (reference sequence). CDR3 DNA: TGCAGTGCTACGGGGGACGGATCGAACACCGGGGAGCTGTTTTTT. As protein: CSATGDGSNTGELFF.